Presented here are 32 T cell receptor beta chains from one specimen sequenced in a study of blood T cell repertoires in COVID-19. TCRdb's copy holds only in-frame clones and misses some; the assay was immunoSEQ multiplex PCR. Here the sample spans approximately 300,000 clones, 85% to 90% being singletons. Sequencing used peripheral blood. All receptors derive from a woman in her thirties or forties with COVID-19, enrolled during active disease.

The rearrangement uses TRBV15 and TRBJ1-3; D gene ambiguous. This CDR3 region has 15 residues. The germline gives CDR1 LNHNV, CDR2 YYDKDF (reference sequence). V was pared by 1 base and J by 3 bases, with 10 bases between. The CDR3 is CATSRAGSLGNTIYF. CDR3 DNA sequence: TGTGCCACCAGCAGAGCCGGTTCCCTTGGAAACACCATATATTTT.

This chain joins TRBV9 and TRBJ2-2; perhaps TRBD2 as D (6 bases). V gave up 4 bases and J gave up 7 bases, with 14 bases separating them. The CDR3 contains 14 residues. Germline V lookup: CDR1 SGDLS, CDR2 YYNGEE. The CDR3: CASSPGTSFGELFF. The CDR3 coding sequence is TGTGCCAGCAGCCCCGGGACTTCGTTCGGGGAGCTGTTTTTT.

V and J are TRBV4-1 and TRBJ2-4; D gene ambiguous. The CDR3 spans 19 residues. The V and J ends lost 0 bases and 0 bases respectively, with 18 bases between them. The germline V gene encodes CDR1 MGHRA and CDR2 YSYEKL. The CDR3 DNA sequence: TGCGCCAGCAGCCAAGAGTACGGATACTATGTCCTAGCCAAAAACATTCAGTACTTC. It translates to CASSQEYGYYVLAKNIQYF.

The J gene is TRBJ2-1, the V gene TRBV6-2 or TRBV6-3, with 7 bases lining up with TRBD1. The germline CDR1 and CDR2 sequences are MNHEY and SVGEGT. The CDR3 runs to 14 residues. Trimming took 5 bases from V and 4 from J; bases not matched to a gene: 5. DNA of the CDR3: TGTGCCAGCAGTACGGGGACAGCGTACAATGAGCAGTTCTTC. As protein: CASSTGTAYNEQFF.

Here the CDR3 reads CASSPTGQGNSPLHF. CDR3 nucleotide sequence: TGTGCCAGCTCACCGACGGGACAGGGGAATTCACCCCTCCACTTT. This rearrangement joins TRBV18 to TRBJ1-6; 10 nucleotides line up with TRBD1. Germline-derived CDR1 and CDR2 are KGHSH and LQKENI. CDR3 length: 15 amino acids. V trimming: 3 bases; J trimming: 7 bases; junction bases outside the gene matches: 3.

V gene TRBV28 combines with J gene TRBJ1-4; D is ambiguous. The CDR3 sequence is 15 residues long. The V end lost 6 bases, the J end lost 1 base, and 12 bases lay between the germline ends. Looked up from germline, CDR1 is MDHEN and CDR2 is SYDVKM. The CDR3 sequence is CASSSPPGTNEKLFF. CDR3 sequence (DNA): TGTGCCAGCAGCTCCCCCCCCGGAACTAATGAAAAACTGTTTTTT.

This chain links TRBV7-6 with TRBJ1-1; D possibly corresponds to TRBD1 (5 bases). Germline CDR1 reads SGHVS; CDR2 reads FNYEAQ. Trimming took off 0 bases at V and 3 bases at J, with 26 bases between the two ends. The CDR3 extends over 20 amino acids. The CDR3 nucleotides are TGTGCCAGCAGCTTAGCGCATTTTGGGGCACGTTTTTCAGGGTACACTGAAGCTTTCTTT. The encoded protein is CASSLAHFGARFSGYTEAFF.

The chain links TRBV9 to TRBJ2-6, with a possible D match to TRBD1 (6 bases). Germline V gene lookup returns CDR1 SGDLS and CDR2 YYNGEE. The CDR3 spans 16 residues. Trimming stripped 2 bases from V and 1 base from J, with 10 bases between. The CDR3 loop reads CASSVHRVSGANVLTF. For the CDR3, the DNA is TGTGCCAGCAGCGTTCACAGGGTTTCTGGGGCCAACGTCCTGACTTTC.

The CDR3, as DNA: TGTGCCAGCAGCTTATTACCTCGGCAGGGGATGAACACTGAAGCTTTCTTT. It translates to CASSLLPRQGMNTEAFF. V is TRBV7-3 and J is TRBJ1-1; maybe TRBD1 (6 bases). The length of the CDR3 is 17 residues. V lost 2 bases to trimming and J lost 0 bases, with 16 bases between them. Germline V CDR1 and CDR2: SGHTA, FQGTGA. The full variable domain, its missing parts supplied by reference TRBV7-3 and TRBJ1-1, is GAGVSQTPSNKVTEKGKYVELRCDPISGHTALYWYRQSLGQGPEFLIYFQGTGAADDSGLPNDRFFAVRPEGSVSTLKIQRTERGDSAVYLCASSLLPRQGMNTEAFFGQGTRLTVV.

This sequence joins TRBV7-2 and TRBJ2-2, with 10 positions matching TRBD2. CDR3 size: 18 residues. Germline CDR1 SGHTA, CDR2 FQGNSA. With V trimmed by 0 bases and J by 5 bases, 9 bases remained unmatched. The CDR3 DNA reads TGTGCCAGCAGCTTAGCGCGGGGGCTAGCGGGAGTAACCGGGGAGCTGTTTTTT. It encodes CASSLARGLAGVTGELFF.

The V gene is TRBV9, the J gene TRBJ1-6; D possibly corresponds to TRBD1 (6 bases). The CDR3 has 15 residues. CDR1 SGDLS and CDR2 YYNGEE come from the germline V gene. V was trimmed by 0 bases and J by 14 bases, leaving 18 bases between them. The CDR3 DNA is TGTGCCAGCAGCGTAGGAGGACAGCCTCCCCCAGCCCTCCACTTT. Protein: CASSVGGQPPPALHF.

The rearrangement joins TRBV7-9 to TRBJ2-7; 7 positions agree with TRBD1. Germline V CDR1 and CDR2: SEHNR, FQNEAQ (reference sequence). The CDR3 contains 17 residues. V lost 1 base, J lost 2 bases, and 11 bases stayed unmatched. The CDR3 reads CASSLGIGQAVAYEQYF. The CDR3 DNA is TGTGCCAGCAGCTTAGGAATAGGACAGGCGGTCGCCTACGAGCAGTACTTC. Full variable domain (remainder filled in from reference TRBV7-9 and TRBJ2-7): DTGVSQNPRHKITKRGQNVTFRCDPISEHNRLYWYRQTLGQGPEFLTYFQNEAQLEKSRLLSDRFSAERPKGSFSTLEIQRTEQGDSAMYLCASSLGIGQAVAYEQYFGPGTRLTVT.

The table lists this clone with a few counts. This chain connects TRBV7-9 to TRBJ1-5; a possible D gene is TRBD1 (6 bases). This CDR3 comprises 18 residues. The ends were cut back, 6 bases at V and 0 bases at J, with 21 bases in the middle. Germline-derived CDR1 and CDR2 are SEHNR and FQNEAQ (reference sequence). The CDR3 DNA follows: TGTGCCAGCAGTTCGGGCGCAGGGGCACACCATAGCAATCAGCCCCAGCATTTT. It is translated as CASSSGAGAHHSNQPQHF.

V usage is TRBV11-2 and J usage is TRBJ1-2; the match to TRBD1 covers 7 bases. V trimming: 1 base; J trimming: 8 bases; junction bases outside the gene matches: 10. Germline CDR1 and CDR2: SGHAT and FQNNGV. This CDR3 is built from 15 residues. CDR3 loop: CASSLAPDREEGYTF. CDR3 DNA sequence: TGTGCCAGCAGCTTAGCCCCCGACAGGGAGGAGGGCTACACCTTC.

V gene TRBV7-9 combines with J gene TRBJ2-5; a weak D match, TRBD1 (6 bases). The germline CDR1 and CDR2 sequences are SEHNR and FQNEAQ (reference sequence). Trimming left V 5 bases short and J 4 bases short, with 17 bases between. CDR3 length: 15 residues. The CDR3 here is CASSQGHPSGETQYF. CDR3 in DNA: TGTGCCAGCAGCCAGGGACACCCCTCGGGAGAGACCCAGTACTTC.

This sequence joins TRBV5-1 and TRBJ1-2; D is possibly TRBD1 (6 bases). Between the trimmed V and J ends, which lost 4 bases and 0 bases, there was a span of 13 bases. Germline-derived CDR1 and CDR2 are SGHRS and YFSETQ. This CDR3 is 15 amino acids long. CDR3 nucleotides: TGCGCCAGCAGCACCGAGGGGGTACCTAACTATGGCTACACCTTC. Translation gives CASSTEGVPNYGYTF.

On this clone: Other DNA sequences from this sample encode an identical CDR3 as well. V is TRBV27 and J is TRBJ1-2; D uncertain. Germline CDR1 is MNHEY and CDR2 is SMNVEV (reference sequence). V was pared by 3 bases and J by 2 bases, with 7 bases between. The CDR3 runs to 13 residues. CDR3 in DNA: TGTGCCAGCAGTTTCGGCGGGAACTATGGCTACACCTTC. Translation gives CASSFGGNYGYTF.

This chain joins TRBV5-1 and TRBJ2-2; TRBD1 might be the D (6 bases). The CDR3 totals 15 residues. The ends were cut back, 3 bases at V and 5 bases at J, with 14 bases in the middle. Germline CDR1 is SGHRS and CDR2 is YFSETQ. For the CDR3, the DNA is TGCGCCAGCAGCTCGGGACATCTAGGGACCGGGGAGCTGTTTTTT. Translated, it gives CASSSGHLGTGELFF. The full variable domain, in which reference TRBV5-1 and TRBJ2-2 provide the parts outside the CDR3, is KAGVTQTPRYLIKTRGQQVTLSCSPISGHRSVSWYQQTPGQGLQFLFEYFSETQRNKGNFPGRFSGRQFSNSRSEMNVSTLELGDSALYLCASSSGHLGTGELFFGEGSRLTVL.

The chain carries TRBV7-9 and TRBJ1-2; TRBD1 matches at 8 bases. Germline CDR1 SEHNR, CDR2 FQNEAQ (reference sequence). The length of the CDR3 is 13 residues. Trimming took 7 bases from V and 2 from J; bases not matched to a gene: 3. DNA of the CDR3: TGTGCCAGCACCAGACAGGGGAACTATGGCTACACCTTC. Encoded protein: CASTRQGNYGYTF. Full variable domain (outside the CDR3, taken from reference TRBV7-9 and TRBJ1-2): DTGVSQNPRHKITKRGQNVTFRCDPISEHNRLYWYRQTLGQGPEFLTYFQNEAQLEKSRLLSDRFSAERPKGSFSTLEIQRTEQGDSAMYLCASTRQGNYGYTFGSGTRLTVV.

V and J are TRBV9 and TRBJ2-7; no clear D. This CDR3 region has 13 residues. V gave up 4 bases and J gave up 3 bases, with 11 bases separating them. Looked up from germline, CDR1 is SGDLS and CDR2 is YYNGEE. The CDR3 reads CASSPSPGYEQYF. CDR3 DNA: TGTGCCAGCAGCCCAAGCCCGGGCTACGAGCAGTACTTC.

The V gene is TRBV2, the J gene TRBJ2-4; 8 bases agree with TRBD2. After removal of 4 bases from V and 0 bases from J, the junction contained 8 bases not matched to a gene. This CDR3 region has 17 residues. Germline CDR1 and CDR2: SNHLY and FYNNEI. The CDR3 region has the DNA TGTGCCAGCAGTGGCCATCGGGAGGGCCAAGCCAAAAACATTCAGTACTTC. The encoded protein is CASSGHREGQAKNIQYF.

The sample holds a few counts of this clone. The rearrangement links TRBV20-1 to TRBJ1-3; D uncertain. With 3 bases removed from V and 5 bases from J, the gap between germline ends came to 5 bases. The CDR3 is 11 residues long. Germline assignment: CDR1 DFQATT and CDR2 SNEGSKA (reference sequence). The CDR3 DNA sequence: TGCAGTGCTAGTCTAAGAAACACCATATATTTT. It codes for CSASLRNTIYF.

The chain carries TRBV27 and TRBJ2-6; 11 bases align to TRBD1. Germline V gene data show CDR1 as MNHEY and CDR2 as SMNVEV (reference sequence). Germline trimming cut 7 bases from V and 2 bases from J; bases unmatched to any gene: 4. This CDR3 is 16 amino acids long. DNA of the CDR3: TGTGCCAGCACCTGGACAGGGGGCGCTGGGGCCAACGTCCTGACTTTC. Translating it yields CASTWTGGAGANVLTF.

The J gene is TRBJ2-7, the V gene TRBV2, with TRBD2 matching 8 bases. Per germline, CDR1 SNHLY and CDR2 FYNNEI. The CDR3 runs to 14 residues. V lost 10 bases and J lost 4; bases outside the gene matches: 12. The CDR3 DNA sequence: TGTGCCACCACGGATAGCGGGATTAGGTACGAGCAGTACTTC. Amino acids: CATTDSGIRYEQYF.

The gene calls are TRBV7-6 and TRBJ2-2; D perhaps matches TRBD2 (6 bases). V was trimmed by 4 bases and J by 6 bases, leaving 33 bases between them. The germline CDR1 and CDR2 sequences are SGHVS and FNYEAQ. This CDR3 comprises 21 residues. This chain's CDR3 is CASSSIRTTSPRGGRAGELFF. Written as DNA, the CDR3 is TGTGCCAGCAGCTCCATCCGTACCACCTCACCGCGTGGGGGGAGAGCCGGGGAGCTGTTTTTT.

CDR3 in amino acids: CASSFPSTDTQYF. The CDR3 bases are TGTGCCAGCAGCTTTCCTAGCACAGATACGCAGTATTTT. The V call is TRBV7-9, the J call TRBJ2-3; D uncertain. The ends were cut back, 3 bases at V and 0 bases at J, with 4 bases in the middle. CDR3 length equals 13 residues. Looked up from germline, CDR1 is SEHNR and CDR2 is FQNEAQ (reference sequence).

The chain uses TRBV7-8 and TRBJ2-1, with TRBD1 identical over 8 bases. CDR1 and CDR2 from the germline V gene are SGHVS and FQNEAQ. Germline trimming cut 6 bases from V and 6 bases from J; bases unmatched to any gene: 7. CDR3 length equals 14 residues. The CDR3 protein is CASSFNTGGNEQFF. CDR3 sequence (DNA): TGTGCCAGCAGTTTTAATACAGGGGGCAATGAGCAGTTCTTC.

This clone was observed once. This sequence joins TRBV7-2 and TRBJ2-1, with a possible D match to TRBD1 (5 bases). The CDR3 totals 14 residues. The germline V and J ends were trimmed by 7 bases and 4 bases, with 14 bases remaining between them. CDR1 is SGHTA and CDR2 is FQGNSA in the germline V gene. The chain's CDR3 is CASIRTGRYNEQFF. In nucleotides, the CDR3 is TGTGCCAGCATAAGAACAGGCAGGTACAATGAGCAGTTCTTC.

The chain links TRBV4-3 to TRBJ1-1; possible D gene TRBD1, 5 bases. Germline V CDR1 and CDR2: LGHNA, YSLEER. This CDR3 is built from 13 residues. Trimming stripped 0 bases from V and 8 bases from J, with 10 bases between. The CDR3 loop reads CASSQDEGAEAFF. The CDR3 DNA reads TGCGCCAGCAGCCAAGATGAAGGGGCAGAAGCTTTCTTT.

The chain uses TRBV6-5 and TRBJ1-2, with a weak D call TRBD1 (5 bases). The germline V gene has CDR1 MNHEY and CDR2 SVGAGI. This CDR3 region has 16 residues. V was clipped by 2 bases and J by 2 bases, with 15 bases between them. CDR3 amino acids: CASSYLGTGLNYGYTF. CDR3 DNA sequence: TGTGCCAGCAGTTACCTCGGGACGGGACTCAACTATGGCTACACCTTC.

The chain carries TRBV7-9 and TRBJ1-1; 8 bases line up with TRBD1. V was clipped by 4 bases and J by 6 bases; unmatched bases: 4. Germline values: CDR1 SEHNR, CDR2 FQNEAQ (reference sequence). This CDR3 region has 13 residues. CDR3 bases: TGTGCCAGCAGCTGGGGACAGGATTCTGAAGCTTTCTTT. It translates to CASSWGQDSEAFF.

The chain links TRBV27 to TRBJ1-1; TRBD1 agrees at 9 bases. The CDR3 has 18 residues. Germline V gene sequence: CDR1 MNHEY, CDR2 SMNVEV (reference sequence). V gave up 10 bases and J gave up 3 bases; unmatched junction bases: 21. The CDR3 region has the DNA TGTGCCAACCGAGCACATAACCCGGGACAGGGCTGGGACACTGAAGCTTTCTTT. This encodes CANRAHNPGQGWDTEAFF.